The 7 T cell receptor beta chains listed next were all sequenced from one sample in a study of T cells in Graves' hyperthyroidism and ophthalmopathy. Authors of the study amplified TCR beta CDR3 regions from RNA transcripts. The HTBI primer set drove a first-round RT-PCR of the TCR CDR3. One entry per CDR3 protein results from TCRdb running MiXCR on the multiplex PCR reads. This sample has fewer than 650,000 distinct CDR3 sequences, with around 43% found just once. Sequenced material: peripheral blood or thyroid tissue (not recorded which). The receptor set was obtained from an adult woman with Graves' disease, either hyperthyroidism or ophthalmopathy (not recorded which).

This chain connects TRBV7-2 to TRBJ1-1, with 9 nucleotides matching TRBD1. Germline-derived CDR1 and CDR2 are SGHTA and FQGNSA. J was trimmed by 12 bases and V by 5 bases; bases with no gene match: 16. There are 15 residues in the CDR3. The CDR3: CASSQSSGGQGGTFF. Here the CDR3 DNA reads TGTGCCAGCAGCCAATCTAGCGGGGGACAGGGTGGAACTTTCTTT. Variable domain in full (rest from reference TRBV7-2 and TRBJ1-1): GAGVSQSPSNKVTEKGKDVELRCDPISGHTALYWYRQSLGQGLEFLIYFQGNSAPDKSGLPSDRFSAERTGGSVSTLTIQRTQQEDSAVYLCASSQSSGGQGGTFFGQGTRLTVV.

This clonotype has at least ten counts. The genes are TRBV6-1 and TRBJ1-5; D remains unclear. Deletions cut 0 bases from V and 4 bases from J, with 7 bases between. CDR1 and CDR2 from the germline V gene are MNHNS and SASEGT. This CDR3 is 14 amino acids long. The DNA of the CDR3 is TGTGCCAGCAGTGAAGCAGGGAGTAATCAGCCCCAGCATTTT. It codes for CASSEAGSNQPQHF.

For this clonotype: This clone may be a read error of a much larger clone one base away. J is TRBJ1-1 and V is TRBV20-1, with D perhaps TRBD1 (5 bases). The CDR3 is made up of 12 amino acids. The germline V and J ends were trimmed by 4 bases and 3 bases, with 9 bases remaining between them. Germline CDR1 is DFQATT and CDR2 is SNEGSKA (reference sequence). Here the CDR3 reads CSAMGRDTEAFF. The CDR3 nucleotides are TGCAGTGCTATGGGCAGGGACACTGAAGCTTTCTTT.

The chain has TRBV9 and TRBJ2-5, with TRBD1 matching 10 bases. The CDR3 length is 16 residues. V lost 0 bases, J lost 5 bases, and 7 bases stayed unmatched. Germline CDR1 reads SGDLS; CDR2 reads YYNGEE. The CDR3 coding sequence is TGTGCCAGCAGCGTAGACGCGGGACAGGGGTCGGAGACCCAGTACTTC. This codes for CASSVDAGQGSETQYF.

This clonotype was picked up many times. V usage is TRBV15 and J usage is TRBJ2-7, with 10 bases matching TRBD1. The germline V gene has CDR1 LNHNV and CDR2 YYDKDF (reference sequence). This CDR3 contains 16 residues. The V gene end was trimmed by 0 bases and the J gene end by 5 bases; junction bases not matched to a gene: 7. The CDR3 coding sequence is TGTGCCACCAGCAGAGACGTGGGGACAGGGGTCAACGAGCAGTACTTC. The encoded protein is CATSRDVGTGVNEQYF. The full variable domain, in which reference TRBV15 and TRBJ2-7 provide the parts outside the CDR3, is DAMVIQNPRYQVTQFGKPVTLSCSQTLNHNVMYWYQQKSSQAPKLLFHYYDKDFNNEADTPDNFQSRRPNTSFCFLDIRSPGLGDTAMYLCATSRDVGTGVNEQYFGPGTRLTVT.

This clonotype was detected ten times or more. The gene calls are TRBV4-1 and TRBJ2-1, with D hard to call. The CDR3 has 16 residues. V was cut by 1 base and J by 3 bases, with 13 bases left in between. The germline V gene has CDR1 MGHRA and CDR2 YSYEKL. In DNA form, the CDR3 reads TGCGCCAGCAGCCAAGTTGACCTAGTGAACTACAATGAGCAGTTCTTC. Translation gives CASSQVDLVNYNEQFF.

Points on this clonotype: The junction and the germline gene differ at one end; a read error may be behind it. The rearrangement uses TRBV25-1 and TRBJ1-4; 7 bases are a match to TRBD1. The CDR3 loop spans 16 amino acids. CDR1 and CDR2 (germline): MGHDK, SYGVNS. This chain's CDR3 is CASSDLQTGLNGKLFF. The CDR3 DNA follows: TGTGCCAGCAGTGATCTCCAGACAGGGTTAAATGGAAAACTGTTTTTT. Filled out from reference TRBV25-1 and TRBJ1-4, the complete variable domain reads EADIYQTPRYLVIGTGKKITLECSQTMGHDKMYWYQQDPGMELHLIHYSYGVNSTEKGDLSSESTVSRIRTEHFPLTLESARPSHTSQYLCASSDLQTGLNGKLFFGSGTQLSVL.